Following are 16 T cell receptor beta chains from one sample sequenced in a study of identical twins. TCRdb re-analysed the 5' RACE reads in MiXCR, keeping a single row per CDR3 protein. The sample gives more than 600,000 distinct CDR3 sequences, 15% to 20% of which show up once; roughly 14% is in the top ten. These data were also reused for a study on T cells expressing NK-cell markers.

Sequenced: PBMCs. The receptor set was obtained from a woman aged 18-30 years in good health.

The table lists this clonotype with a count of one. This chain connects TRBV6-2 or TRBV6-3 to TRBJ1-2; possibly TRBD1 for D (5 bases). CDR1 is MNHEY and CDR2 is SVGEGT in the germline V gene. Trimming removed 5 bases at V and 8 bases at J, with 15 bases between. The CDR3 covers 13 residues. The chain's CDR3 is CASSLDRSGGYTF. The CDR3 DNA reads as TGTGCCAGCAGTCTAGACAGATCTGGAGGCTACACCTTC.

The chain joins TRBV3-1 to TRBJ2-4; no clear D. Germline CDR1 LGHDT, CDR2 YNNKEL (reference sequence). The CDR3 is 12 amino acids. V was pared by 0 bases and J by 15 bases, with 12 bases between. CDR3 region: CASSQDPLFLYF. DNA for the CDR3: TGTGCCAGCAGCCAAGATCCCCTCTTTTTGTACTTC.

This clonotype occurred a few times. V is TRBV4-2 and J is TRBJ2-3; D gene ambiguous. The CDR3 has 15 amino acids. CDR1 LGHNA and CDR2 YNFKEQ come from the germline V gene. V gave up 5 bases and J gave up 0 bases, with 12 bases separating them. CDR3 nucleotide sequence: TGTGCCAGCAGCTTACGAGTCCTTAGCACAGATACGCAGTATTTT. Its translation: CASSLRVLSTDTQYF.

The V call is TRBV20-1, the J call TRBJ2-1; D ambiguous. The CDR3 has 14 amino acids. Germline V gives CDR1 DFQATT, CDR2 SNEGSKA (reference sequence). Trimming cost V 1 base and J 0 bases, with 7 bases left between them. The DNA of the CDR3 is TGCAGTGCTAGAGTACCGCGCTCCTACAATGAGCAGTTCTTC. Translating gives CSARVPRSYNEQFF.

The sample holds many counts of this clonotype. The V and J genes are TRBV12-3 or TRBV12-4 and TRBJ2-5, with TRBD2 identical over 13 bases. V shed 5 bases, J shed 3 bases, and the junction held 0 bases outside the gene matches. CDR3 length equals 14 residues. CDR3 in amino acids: CASSTSGGEETQYF. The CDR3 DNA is TGTGCCAGCAGTACTAGCGGGGGGGAAGAGACCCAGTACTTC.

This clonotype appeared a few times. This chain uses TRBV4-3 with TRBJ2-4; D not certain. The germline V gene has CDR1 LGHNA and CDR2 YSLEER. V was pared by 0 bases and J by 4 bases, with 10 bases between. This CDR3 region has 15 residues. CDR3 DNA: TGCGCCAGCAGCCAAGATAGGTCGAGTAAAAACATTCAGTACTTC. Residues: CASSQDRSSKNIQYF.

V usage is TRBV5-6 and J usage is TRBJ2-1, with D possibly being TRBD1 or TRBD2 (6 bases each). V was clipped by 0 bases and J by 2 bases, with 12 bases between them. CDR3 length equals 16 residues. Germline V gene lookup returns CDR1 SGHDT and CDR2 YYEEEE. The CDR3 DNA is TGTGCCAGCAGCTTGGAAGGGGGGTACCCCTACAATGAGCAGTTCTTC. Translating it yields CASSLEGGYPYNEQFF.

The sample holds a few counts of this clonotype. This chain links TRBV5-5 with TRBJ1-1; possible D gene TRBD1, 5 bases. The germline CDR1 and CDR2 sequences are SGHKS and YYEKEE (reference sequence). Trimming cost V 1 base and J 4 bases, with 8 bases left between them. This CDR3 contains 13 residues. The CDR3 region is CASSLFTGTEAFF. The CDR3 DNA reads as TGTGCCAGCAGCTTGTTCACAGGCACTGAAGCTTTCTTT.

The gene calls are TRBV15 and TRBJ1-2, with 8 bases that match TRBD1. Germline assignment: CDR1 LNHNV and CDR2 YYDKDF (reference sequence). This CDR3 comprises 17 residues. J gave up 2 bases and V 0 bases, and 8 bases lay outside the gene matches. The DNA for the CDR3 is TGTGCCACCAGCAGAGACGTCCGAGACAGGGGCAACTATGGCTACACCTTC. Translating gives CATSRDVRDRGNYGYTF.

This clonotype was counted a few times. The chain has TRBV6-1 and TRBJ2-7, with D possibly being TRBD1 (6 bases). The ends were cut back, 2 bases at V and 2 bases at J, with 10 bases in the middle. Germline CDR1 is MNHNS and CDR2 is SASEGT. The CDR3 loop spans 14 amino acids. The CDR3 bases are TGTGCCAGCAGTGAAACGGGACATACCTACGAGCAGTACTTC. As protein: CASSETGHTYEQYF.

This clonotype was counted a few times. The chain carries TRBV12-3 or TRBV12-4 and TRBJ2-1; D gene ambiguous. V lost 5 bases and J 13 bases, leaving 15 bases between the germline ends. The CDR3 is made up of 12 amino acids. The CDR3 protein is CASSRLQSEQFF. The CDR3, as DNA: TGTGCCAGCAGTCGTCTACAATCAGAACAGTTCTTC.

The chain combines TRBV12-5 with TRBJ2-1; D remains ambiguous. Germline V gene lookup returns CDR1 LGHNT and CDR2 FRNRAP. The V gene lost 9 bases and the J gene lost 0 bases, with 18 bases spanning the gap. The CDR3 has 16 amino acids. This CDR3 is CASNGRDLSSYNEQFF. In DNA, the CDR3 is TGTGCTAGCAACGGCCGAGACCTAAGCTCCTACAATGAGCAGTTCTTC.

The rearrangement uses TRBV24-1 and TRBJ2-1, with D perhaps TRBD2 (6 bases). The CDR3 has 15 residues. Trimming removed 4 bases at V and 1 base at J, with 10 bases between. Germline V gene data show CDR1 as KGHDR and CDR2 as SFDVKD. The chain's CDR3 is CATSDVGGSYNEQFF. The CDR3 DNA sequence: TGTGCCACCAGTGACGTGGGGGGTTCCTACAATGAGCAGTTCTTC.

CDR3 nucleotides: TGTGCCAGCAGCTTAGGACTAGCATTCGATGAGCAGTTCTTC. Encoded protein: CASSLGLAFDEQFF. V usage is TRBV11-3 and J usage is TRBJ2-1; 7 bases match TRBD2. Germline CDR1 reads SGHNT; CDR2 reads YENEEA. Trimming removed 1 base from V and 8 bases from J; junction bases left unmatched: 5. The CDR3 sequence is 14 residues long.

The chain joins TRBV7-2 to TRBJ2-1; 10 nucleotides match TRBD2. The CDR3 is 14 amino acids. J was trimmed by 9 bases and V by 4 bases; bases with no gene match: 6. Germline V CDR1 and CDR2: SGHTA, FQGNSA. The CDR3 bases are TGTGCCAGCAGCTCGGGGACTAGCGAGGGTGAGCAGTTCTTC. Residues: CASSSGTSEGEQFF. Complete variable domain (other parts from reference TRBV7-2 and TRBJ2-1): GAGVSQSPSNKVTEKGKDVELRCDPISGHTALYWYRQSLGQGLEFLIYFQGNSAPDKSGLPSDRFSAERTGGSVSTLTIQRTQQEDSAVYLCASSSGTSEGEQFFGPGTRLTVL.

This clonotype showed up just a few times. CDR3 in DNA: TGTGCCAGTATTAGGGGGGGAGCTAGCGATGAGCAGTTCTTC. Translated: CASIRGGASDEQFF. This chain uses TRBV19 with TRBJ2-1, with D perhaps TRBD2 (7 bases). Germline values: CDR1 LNHDA, CDR2 SQIVND (reference sequence). V was trimmed by 7 bases and J by 8 bases, leaving 18 bases between them. CDR3 size: 14 residues.